This T cell receptor (beta chain) was observed in a study of blood T cell repertoires in COVID-19. Across the study: The United States, Italy and Spain were the sources of the acute and convalescent COVID-19 samples. Sources were T cells, B-cell-depleted T cells, or PBMCs; the material itself was cDNA or gDNA.

Original methodology: Amplification with reference gene primers provided the estimates of nucleated cell counts. Using immunoSEQ multiplex PCR, the repertoire was profiled, and TCRdb retains in-frame clones only, with some absent. V, J and clone size were drawn from that table, and D and trimming were deduced from the DNA. The table records 130,000 or so clones, 84% of them present only once. Germline V gene sequence: CDR1 MNHEY, CDR2 SVGEGT. This CDR3 comprises 16 residues. Trimming removed 6 bases from V and 3 bases from J, with 20 bases in between. The rearrangement uses TRBV6-2 or TRBV6-3 and TRBJ1-1, with D perhaps matching TRBD1 (5 bases). Sample: peripheral blood. This TCR was sampled from a woman older than 75 with acute or convalescent COVID-19. The CDR3 sequence: CASSRDSPAGHTEAFF. CDR3 DNA: TGTGCCAGCAGCCGCGACAGTCCCGCAGGGCACACTGAAGCTTTCTTT.